This T cell receptor (beta chain) was sequenced for a study of blood T cell repertoires in COVID-19. For the study at large: The study drew acute and convalescent COVID-19 samples from the United States, Italy and Spain.

The CDR3 spans 16 residues. The V segment lost 5 bases and the J segment 11 bases; nucleotides outside the gene matches: 14. Germline CDR1 and CDR2: SGHVS and FQNEAQ. Sequenced by immunoSEQ multiplex PCR; TCRdb stores in-frame clones only, minus some. The sample holds some 150,000 clones, 75% to 90% seen once. This clonotype was obtained from a woman aged 70-85 years with acute or convalescent COVID-19. Material: peripheral blood. The chain recombines TRBV7-8 with TRBJ1-6, with 8 bases that match TRBD1. The chain's CDR3 is CASSDTGTGVLAPLHF. The CDR3 coding sequence is TGTGCCAGCAGCGACACCGGGACAGGCGTCCTTGCACCCCTCCACTTT.